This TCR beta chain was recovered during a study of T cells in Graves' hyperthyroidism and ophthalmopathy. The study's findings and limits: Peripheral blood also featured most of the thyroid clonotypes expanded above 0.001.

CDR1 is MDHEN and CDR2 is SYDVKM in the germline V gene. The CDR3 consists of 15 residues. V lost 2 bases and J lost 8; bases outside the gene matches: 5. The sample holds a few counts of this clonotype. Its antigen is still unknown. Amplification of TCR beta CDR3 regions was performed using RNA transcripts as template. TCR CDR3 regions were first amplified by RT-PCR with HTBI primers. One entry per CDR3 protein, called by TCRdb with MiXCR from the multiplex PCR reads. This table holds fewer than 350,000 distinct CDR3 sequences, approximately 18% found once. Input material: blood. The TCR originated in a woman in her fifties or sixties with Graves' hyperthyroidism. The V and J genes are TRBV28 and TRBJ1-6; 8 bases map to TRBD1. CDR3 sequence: CASSLTTGVYSPLHF. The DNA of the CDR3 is TGTGCCAGCAGTTTAACGACAGGGGTCTATTCACCCCTCCACTTT.